This T cell receptor (beta chain) is from a study of human T cells and chemical hapten exposure. Background on the study: Largely, small differences in pooled library volume made per-sample TCR yields vary.

Notes on this clonotype: No antigen is known for it.

The authors extracted total RNA from unfractionated whole blood. Looked up from germline, CDR1 is SGHRS and CDR2 is YFSETQ. CDR3 length: 15 amino acids. V trimming: 4 bases; J trimming: 4 bases; junction bases outside the gene matches: 6. Study findings and constraints: The number of TCRs above 1 in 1000 frequency did not change after DPC sensitization.

The library tagged individual cDNA molecules with unique molecular identifiers. TCRdb reanalysed the 5' RACE reads using MiXCR and keeps one entry per CDR3 protein. The table lists approximately 150,000 distinct CDR3 sequences, 3.5% to 5% of them singletons. The chain has TRBV5-1 and TRBJ2-7, with 12 bases lining up with TRBD1. The receptor was derived from a female donor in good health. CDR3 in amino acids: CASSRDRGLAYEQYF. DNA for the CDR3: TGCGCCAGCAGCCGGGACAGGGGGCTGGCTTACGAGCAGTACTTC.